This section outlines one TCR beta chain sequence together with its context. Its antigen remains unidentified. The data were taken from a study of identical twins. Study observations and caveats: Cord blood beta clonotypes that were abundant carried fewer insertions, and memory repertoires showed no such trend.

The junction had 11 bases not matched to a gene; V was cut back by 3 bases and J by 0 bases. Germline loops: CDR1 LGHNA, CDR2 YNFKEQ. There are 17 residues in the CDR3. TCRdb re-called the 5' RACE reads through MiXCR, storing one row per CDR3 protein. This table holds 200,000 to 300,000 distinct CDR3 sequences, approximately 8% found once. These data also featured in a second study, about yellow fever vaccine responses in identical twins. That paper notes: After vaccination, twins' T cell response reportedly seemed partly convergent, partly personalized.

The TCR comes from a woman in her late teens or twenties in good health. The chain carries TRBV4-2 and TRBJ2-7; TRBD2 matches 7 bases. The material sequenced was CD8+ T cells sorted from blood. The CDR3 nucleotides are TGTGCCAGCAGCCATGCTTCCCTTCGGGACTACTCCTACGAGCAGTACTTC. Translated: CASSHASLRDYSYEQYF.